The 20 T cell receptor beta chains below all came from one sample that was sequenced in a study of blood T cell repertoires in COVID-19. Method: immunoSEQ multiplex PCR; TCRdb's copy keeps in-frame clones and lacks some. The table lists around 130,000 clones, roughly four fifths of them singletons. Sequenced input: PBMCs or T cells enriched from blood (not recorded which). These receptors were obtained from a man between 25 and 39 years old who had recovered from COVID-19.

V is TRBV25-1 and J is TRBJ2-5, with 8 bases matching TRBD1. The J segment lost 2 bases and the V segment lost 1 base, leaving 3 bases of the junction unmatched. The germline CDR1 and CDR2 sequences are MGHDK and SYGVNS. The CDR3 loop spans 15 amino acids. The CDR3 sequence: CASSEFTGGQETQYF. The CDR3 DNA sequence: TGTGCCAGCAGTGAATTTACAGGGGGTCAAGAGACCCAGTACTTC.

V usage is TRBV27 and J usage is TRBJ1-1, with D possibly being TRBD1 (5 bases). The CDR3 contains 12 residues. V lost 3 bases to trimming and J lost 6 bases, with 8 bases between them. Germline V gene sequence: CDR1 MNHEY, CDR2 SMNVEV (reference sequence). Here the CDR3 reads CASSFRGAEAFF. The DNA for the CDR3 is TGTGCCAGCAGTTTTAGGGGCGCTGAAGCTTTCTTT.

This rearrangement joins TRBV7-6 to TRBJ1-6, with D tentatively TRBD1 (6 bases). The germline V gene encodes CDR1 SGHVS and CDR2 FNYEAQ. The ends were cut back, 5 bases at V and 8 bases at J, with 13 bases in the middle. CDR3 length equals 14 residues. The CDR3 DNA reads TGTGCCAGCAGCAAAGGGACATTTGATTCACCCCTCCACTTT. It codes for CASSKGTFDSPLHF.

The chain is built from TRBV24-1 and TRBJ2-1, with D possibly matching TRBD2 (7 bases). The CDR3 extends over 12 amino acids. The germline CDR1 and CDR2 sequences are KGHDR and SFDVKD. Written as DNA, the CDR3 is TGTGTTAAGGGGGGGACCTACAATGAGCAGTTCTTC. Its translation: CVKGGTYNEQFF.

The chain employs TRBV5-1 and TRBJ1-6, with no clear D. The CDR3 spans 15 residues. Trimming removed 0 bases from V and 5 bases from J, with 9 bases in between. In germline, CDR1 is SGHRS, CDR2 YFSETQ. CDR3 coding DNA: TGCGCCAGCAGCTTGGAGAGGGCAAATAATTCACCCCTCCACTTT. Encoded protein: CASSLERANNSPLHF.

J is TRBJ2-7 and V is TRBV19; 12 nucleotides align to TRBD2. CDR3 length: 15 residues. CDR1 and CDR2 from the germline V gene are LNHDA and SQIVND (reference sequence). Trimming at V came to 5 bases and at J to 5 bases, leaving 7 bases not matched to a gene. CDR3 bases: TGTGCCAGTAGTGCCAGACTAGCGGGGGCGGACGAGCAGTACTTC. Translation: CASSARLAGADEQYF.

The rearrangement uses TRBV10-3 and TRBJ1-1; no reliable D call. CDR1 is ENHRY and CDR2 is SYGVKD in the germline V gene. The CDR3 runs 14 residues. The V end lost 4 bases, the J end lost 2 bases, and 11 bases lay between the germline ends. The CDR3 is CAISAQRTNTEAFF. The CDR3, as DNA: TGTGCCATCAGTGCACAGAGAACCAACACTGAAGCTTTCTTT.

This clone was picked up a small number of times. The V gene is TRBV28, the J gene TRBJ1-6; 9 nucleotides match TRBD1. The V and J ends lost 6 bases and 7 bases, in that order; junction bases with no gene match: 7. The length of the CDR3 is 15 residues. Germline CDR1 reads MDHEN; CDR2 reads SYDVKM. The CDR3 DNA sequence: TGTGCCAGCAGCTCTCCGGGACAGGGAAATTCACCCCTCCACTTT. Translated: CASSSPGQGNSPLHF.

This rearrangement joins TRBV15 to TRBJ1-2, with 8 bases identical to TRBD1. The J segment lost 7 bases and the V segment lost 0 bases, leaving 10 bases of the junction unmatched. CDR3 length equals 16 residues. Germline CDR1 LNHNV, CDR2 YYDKDF (reference sequence). The chain's CDR3 is CATSRDRAGTGLGYTF. The CDR3 coding sequence is TGTGCCACCAGCAGAGATAGGGCCGGGACAGGACTTGGCTACACCTTC.

This clone has only a few counts. The J gene is TRBJ2-5, the V gene TRBV5-5, with 10 bases aligning to TRBD2. The CDR3 is 16 amino acids. Trimming cost V 4 bases and J 5 bases; bases outside gene matches: 11. Germline V gene lookup returns CDR1 SGHKS and CDR2 YYEKEE (reference sequence). The CDR3 reads CASSPGLAERVETQYF. In DNA form, the CDR3 reads TGTGCCAGCAGCCCCGGACTAGCGGAGAGGGTGGAGACCCAGTACTTC.

The chain couples TRBV25-1 to TRBJ2-2; TRBD2 matches 8 bases. The CDR3 spans 14 residues. J gave up 4 bases and V 7 bases, and 5 bases lay outside the gene matches. The germline gives CDR1 MGHDK, CDR2 SYGVNS. The CDR3 nucleotides are TGTGCCAGCATGGTCGGGGGGGGCACCGGGGAGCTGTTTTTT. This translates into CASMVGGGTGELFF.

The chain has TRBV18 and TRBJ1-5; 8 bases are shared with TRBD1. Germline V lookup: CDR1 KGHSH, CDR2 LQKENI. V was clipped by 1 base and J by 6 bases; unmatched bases: 14. CDR3 length equals 18 residues. CDR3 sequence reads: CASSPLGLTGVGSQPQHF. The CDR3 DNA sequence: TGTGCCAGCTCACCACTCGGGTTGACAGGGGTGGGTAGTCAGCCCCAGCATTTT.

V usage is TRBV9 and J usage is TRBJ1-6, with TRBD1 identical over 11 bases. This CDR3 region has 19 residues. The germline CDR1 and CDR2 sequences are SGDLS and YYNGEE. Losses at the gene ends were 3 bases for V and 6 bases for J; bases not matched to a gene: 14. Here the CDR3 reads CASSGLGTGGLLGNSPLHF. The DNA for the CDR3 is TGTGCCAGCAGCGGGTTAGGGACAGGGGGTTTATTAGGTAATTCACCCCTCCACTTT.

There are many counts of this clone. V gene TRBV12-3 or TRBV12-4 combines with J gene TRBJ1-1; the D is unclear. The ends were cut back, 1 base at V and 4 bases at J, with 7 bases in the middle. There are 13 residues in the CDR3. CDR3 in DNA: TGTGCCAGCAGTTTAGGGGCGGGCACTGAAGCTTTCTTT. Amino acid sequence: CASSLGAGTEAFF.

The chain recombines TRBV7-9 with TRBJ2-2; D might be TRBD2 (5 bases). The germline V gene encodes CDR1 SEHNR and CDR2 FQNEAQ (reference sequence). This CDR3 comprises 14 residues. Between the trimmed V and J ends, which lost 4 bases and 5 bases, there was a span of 11 bases. CDR3 coding DNA: TGTGCCAGCAGCTCCCGGGATTCGACCGGGGAGCTGTTTTTT. Amino acid sequence: CASSSRDSTGELFF.

This clone was seen only once. V usage is TRBV5-4 and J usage is TRBJ2-2, with D perhaps matching TRBD1 (5 bases). Per germline, CDR1 SGHNT and CDR2 YYREEE (reference sequence). With 0 bases removed from V and 5 bases from J, the gap between germline ends came to 11 bases. The CDR3 consists of 15 residues. The CDR3 spells CASSLAAGSTGELFF. DNA for the CDR3: TGTGCCAGCAGCTTGGCCGCAGGGTCGACCGGGGAGCTGTTTTTT.

J is TRBJ1-4 and V is TRBV7-9, with 7 bases lining up with TRBD1. V dropped 4 bases and J dropped 0; count of bases not matched to a gene: 11. Germline loops: CDR1 SEHNR, CDR2 FQNEAQ (reference sequence). CDR3 length: 18 amino acids. This CDR3 is CASSSTRDSQATNEKLFF. The CDR3 coding sequence is TGTGCCAGCAGCTCTACCCGGGACAGCCAAGCAACTAATGAAAAACTGTTTTTT.

This clone occurred once. This sequence joins TRBV7-2 and TRBJ2-1; D is ambiguous. V was pared by 1 base and J by 7 bases, with 11 bases between. Germline values: CDR1 SGHTA, CDR2 FQGNSA. CDR3 length equals 14 residues. CDR3 amino acids: CASSLGASKNEQFF. Here the CDR3 DNA reads TGTGCCAGCAGCTTAGGGGCTTCGAAAAATGAGCAGTTCTTC. Filled out from reference TRBV7-2 and TRBJ2-1, the complete variable domain reads GAGVSQSPSNKVTEKGKDVELRCDPISGHTALYWYRQSLGQGLEFLIYFQGNSAPDKSGLPSDRFSAERTGGSVSTLTIQRTQQEDSAVYLCASSLGASKNEQFFGPGTRLTVL.

The chain joins TRBV19 to TRBJ2-2, with 9 nucleotides matching TRBD1. J was trimmed by 4 bases and V by 1 base; bases with no gene match: 7. The length of the CDR3 is 17 residues. Germline V gene lookup returns CDR1 LNHDA and CDR2 SQIVND (reference sequence). The CDR3 spells CASSIGAGTGRTGELFF. Here the CDR3 DNA reads TGTGCCAGTAGTATAGGGGCCGGGACAGGGCGCACCGGGGAGCTGTTTTTT. The variable domain in full, completed from reference TRBV19 and TRBJ2-2, reads DGGITQSPKYLFRKEGQNVTLSCEQNLNHDAMYWYRQDPGQGLRLIYYSQIVNDFQKGDIAEGYSVSREKKESFPLTVTSAQKNPTAFYLCASSIGAGTGRTGELFFGEGSRLTVL.

The chain joins TRBV19 to TRBJ1-2; no reliable D call. V lost 5 bases, J lost 3 bases, and 13 bases lay in between. The CDR3 contains 14 residues. The germline V gene encodes CDR1 LNHDA and CDR2 SQIVND (reference sequence). CDR3 nucleotides: TGTGCCAGTAGTCCCGGGTTCGGAGACTATGGCTACACCTTC. Its protein is CASSPGFGDYGYTF.